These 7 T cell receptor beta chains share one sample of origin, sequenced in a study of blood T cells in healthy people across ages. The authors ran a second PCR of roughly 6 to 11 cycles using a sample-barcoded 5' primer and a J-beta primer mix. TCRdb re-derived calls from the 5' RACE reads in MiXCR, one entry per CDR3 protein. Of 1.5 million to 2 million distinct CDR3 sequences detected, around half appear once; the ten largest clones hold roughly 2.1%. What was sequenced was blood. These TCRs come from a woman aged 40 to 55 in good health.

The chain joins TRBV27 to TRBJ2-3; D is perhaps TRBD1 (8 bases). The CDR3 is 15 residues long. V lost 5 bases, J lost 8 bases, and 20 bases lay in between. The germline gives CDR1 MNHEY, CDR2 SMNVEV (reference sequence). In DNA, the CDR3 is TGTGCCAGCAGTCGTACAGGGGGGGGGACCGGTACGCAGTATTTT. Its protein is CASSRTGGGTGTQYF.

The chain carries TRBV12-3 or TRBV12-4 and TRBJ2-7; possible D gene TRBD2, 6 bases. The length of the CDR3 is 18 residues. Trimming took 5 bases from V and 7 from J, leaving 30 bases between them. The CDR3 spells CASSVSRGATPSYNEQYF. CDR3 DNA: TGTGCCAGCAGTGTCAGTCGCGGGGCGACCCCCTCATACAATGAGCAGTACTTC.

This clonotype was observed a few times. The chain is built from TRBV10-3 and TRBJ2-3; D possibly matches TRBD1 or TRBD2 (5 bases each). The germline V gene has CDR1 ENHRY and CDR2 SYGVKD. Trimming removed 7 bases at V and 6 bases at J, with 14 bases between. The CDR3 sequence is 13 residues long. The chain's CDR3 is CAINRDQTDTQYF. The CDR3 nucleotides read TGTGCCATCAATAGGGACCAAACGGATACGCAGTATTTT.

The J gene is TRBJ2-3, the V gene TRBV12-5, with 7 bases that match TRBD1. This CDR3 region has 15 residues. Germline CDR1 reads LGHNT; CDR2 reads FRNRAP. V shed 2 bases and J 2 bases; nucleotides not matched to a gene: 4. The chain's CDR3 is CASGLQGEHTDTQYF. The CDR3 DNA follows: TGTGCTAGTGGTTTGCAGGGGGAACACACAGATACGCAGTATTTT.

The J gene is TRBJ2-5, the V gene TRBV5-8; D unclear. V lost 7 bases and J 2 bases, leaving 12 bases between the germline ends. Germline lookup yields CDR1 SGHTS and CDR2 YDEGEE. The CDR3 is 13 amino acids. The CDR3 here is CASLRTQQETQYF. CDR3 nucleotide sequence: TGTGCCAGCCTCAGGACGCAGCAAGAGACCCAGTACTTC. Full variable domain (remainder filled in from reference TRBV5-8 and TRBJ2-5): EAGVTQSPTHLIKTRGQQATLRCSPISGHTSVYWYQQALGLGLQFLLWYDEGEERNRGNFPPRFSGRQFPNYSSELNVNALELEDSALYLCASLRTQQETQYFGPGTRLLVL.

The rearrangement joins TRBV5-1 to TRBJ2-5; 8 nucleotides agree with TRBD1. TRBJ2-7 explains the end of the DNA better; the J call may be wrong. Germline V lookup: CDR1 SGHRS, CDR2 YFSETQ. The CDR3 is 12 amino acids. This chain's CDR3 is CASSWTGIEQYF. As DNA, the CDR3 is TGCGCCAGCAGCTGGACAGGGATCGAGCAGTACTTC.

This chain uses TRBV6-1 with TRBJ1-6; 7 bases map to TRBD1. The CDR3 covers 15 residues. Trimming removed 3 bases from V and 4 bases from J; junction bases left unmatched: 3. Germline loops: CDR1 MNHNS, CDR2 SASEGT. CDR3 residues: CASSEVTGYNSPLHF. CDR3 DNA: TGTGCCAGCAGTGAGGTGACAGGGTATAATTCACCCCTCCACTTT.